A selection of T cell receptor beta chains follows, all from one sample in a study of T cells after yellow fever vaccination. A single record per CDR3 protein comes from TCRdb applying MiXCR to the 5' RACE reads. Of about 120,000 distinct CDR3 sequences in the sample, nearly 15% were seen once. The sequenced sample was CD8+ T cells sorted from PBMCs, obtained 5 days after the yellow fever booster vaccination. The receptors derive from a man aged 18 to 29 who received the YFV17D yellow fever vaccine. The CDR3 runs from the conserved cysteine through the conserved F or W. Only some rows state a clone size, as once, few, many or a class for expanded clones.

TRBJ1-1 | . | TRBV11-2 | CASSRGGFSTEAFF
TRBJ2-1 | many | TRBV7-2 | CASSLEFPGAGGEQFF
TRBJ2-3 | many | TRBV4-2 | CASSQELAGGLDTQYF
TRBJ2-5 | . | TRBV11-2 | CASSFGGGAQETQYF
TRBJ2-3 | . | TRBV2 | CASIAPRDRGGDTQYF
TRBJ2-7 | few | TRBV5-4 | CASSPTGGSGNEQYF
TRBJ1-1 | few | TRBV4-2 | CASSQHREKGEAFF
TRBJ2-3 | . | TRBV20-1 | CSASLDRERRDTQYF
TRBJ1-1 | . | TRBV12-3/TRBV12-4 | CASSLNGEAFF
TRBJ2-5 | few | TRBV29-1 | CSVEYPGVEEETQYF
TRBJ2-4 | few | TRBV5-6 | CASSLGGSNIQYF
TRBJ2-2 | . | TRBV7-2 | CASSLGPMDRLWPGELFF
TRBJ1-4 | . | TRBV21-1 | CASSKGTVSKNEKLFF
TRBJ2-2 | few | TRBV28 | CASRGAHRGLSGELFF
TRBJ2-1 | . | TRBV7-9 | CASSLGGVRSSEQFF
TRBJ2-7 | . | TRBV4-1 | CASSQGRDRGHYEQYF
TRBJ2-6 | many | TRBV4-3 | CASSQEGQSGANVLTF
TRBJ1-3 | . | TRBV12-3/TRBV12-4 | CASSSQPGNTIYF
TRBJ1-1 | . | TRBV5-5 | CASSFYMYTEAFF
TRBJ1-1 | . | TRBV19 | CATRQGPQPPEAFF
TRBJ1-5 | . | TRBV27 | CASSLEGLASNQPQHF
TRBJ2-5 | few | TRBV6-2/TRBV6-3 | CASSYSTGGGPLGQYF
TRBJ2-2 | . | TRBV7-2 | CASSVPILAGGQNGELFF
TRBJ1-3 | . | TRBV9 | CASSPGTRINTIYF
TRBJ2-5 | . | TRBV7-9 | CASSLEGSGLWETQYF
TRBJ1-1 | few | TRBV4-1 | CASSHVGTEAFF
TRBJ2-1 | . | TRBV9 | CASSEWGGTEQFF
TRBJ2-7 | . | TRBV25-1 | CASSENHLRGNPYEQYF
TRBJ2-7 | . | TRBV27 | CASSPGGGGYEQYF
TRBJ2-2 | . | TRBV7-6 | CASSPGTSGATGELFF
TRBJ2-6 | . | TRBV6-2/TRBV6-3 | CASSWTGGSGANVLTF
TRBJ1-1 | few | TRBV24-1 | CATSAGGNTEAFF
TRBJ2-7 | few | TRBV7-6 | CASSIGTGEKTYEQYF
TRBJ2-1 | many | TRBV10-3 | CAISDPRQGSYNEQFF
TRBJ2-1 | . | TRBV6-4 | CASSDSIQGSNEQFF
TRBJ1-1 | many | TRBV5-1 | CASSLAGGHTEAFF
TRBJ1-2 | . | TRBV15 | CATSRENNYGYTF
TRBJ2-7 | few | TRBV4-1 | CASSRGQGAGEQYF
TRBJ2-1 | . | TRBV20-1 | CSATRTSGVYNEQFF
TRBJ2-3 | few | TRBV2 | CATRGVQGTDTQYF
TRBJ2-2 | . | TRBV5-4 | CASSLPPGQGLRGELFF
TRBJ2-3 | . | TRBV4-1 | CASSRDRTDTQYF
TRBJ1-1 | . | TRBV15 | CATSGSGTGNTEAFF
TRBJ1-1 | . | TRBV4-1 | CASSLGQWAFF
TRBJ1-4 | . | TRBV9 | CASSPTSGLLNEKLFF
TRBJ1-1 | . | TRBV4-1 | CASSQSDRATEAFF
TRBJ2-5 | few | TRBV9 | CASSVGTVVQETQYF
TRBJ2-3 | . | TRBV2 | CATLERASGTDTQYF
TRBJ2-3 | . | TRBV3-1 | CASSLAGGSISTDTQYF
TRBJ1-1 | few | TRBV6-1 | CASTGRPPNTEAFF
TRBJ1-6 | few | TRBV20-1 | CSARDIGTGSISPLHF
TRBJ2-7 | few | TRBV11-2 | CASSSASRDRGLEQYF
TRBJ1-4 | . | TRBV7-6 | CASSLTGTINEKLFF
TRBJ2-3 | many | TRBV12-3/TRBV12-4 | CASRHLGGVTDTQYF